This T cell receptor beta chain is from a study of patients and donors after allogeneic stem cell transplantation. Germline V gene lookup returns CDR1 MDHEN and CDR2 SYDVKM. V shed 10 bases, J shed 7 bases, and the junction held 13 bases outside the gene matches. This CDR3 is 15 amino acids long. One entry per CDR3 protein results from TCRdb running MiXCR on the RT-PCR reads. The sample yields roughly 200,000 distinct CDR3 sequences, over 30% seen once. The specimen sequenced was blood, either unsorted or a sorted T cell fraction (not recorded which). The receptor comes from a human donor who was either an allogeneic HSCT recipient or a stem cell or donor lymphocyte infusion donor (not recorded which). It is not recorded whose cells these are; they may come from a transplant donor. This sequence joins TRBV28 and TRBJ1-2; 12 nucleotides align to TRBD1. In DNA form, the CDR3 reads TGTGCCACCGCGGTACAGGGACAGGGGGCTTCTGGCTACACCTTC. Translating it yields CATAVQGQGASGYTF.